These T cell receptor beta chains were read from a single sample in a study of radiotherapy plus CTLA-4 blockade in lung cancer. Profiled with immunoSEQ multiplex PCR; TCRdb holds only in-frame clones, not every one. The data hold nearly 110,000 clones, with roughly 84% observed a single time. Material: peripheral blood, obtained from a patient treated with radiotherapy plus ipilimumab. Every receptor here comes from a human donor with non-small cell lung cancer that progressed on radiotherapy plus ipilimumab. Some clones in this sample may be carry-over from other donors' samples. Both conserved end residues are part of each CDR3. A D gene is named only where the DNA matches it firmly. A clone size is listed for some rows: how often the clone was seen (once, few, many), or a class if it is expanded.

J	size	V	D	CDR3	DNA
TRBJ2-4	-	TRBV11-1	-	CASSPSATLKNIQYF	TGTGCCAGCAGCCCGAGCGCGACTCTCAAAAACATTCAGTACTTC
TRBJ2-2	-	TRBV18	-	CASSPTGTGELFF	TGTGCCAGCTCACCGACAGGAACCGGGGAGCTGTTTTTT
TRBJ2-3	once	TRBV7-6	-	CASSLFRSTDTQYF	TGTGCCAGCAGCCTCTTCCGTAGCACAGATACGCAGTATTTT
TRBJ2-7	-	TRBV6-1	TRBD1	CATTGNYEQYF	TGTGCCACGACAGGGAACTACGAGCAGTACTTC
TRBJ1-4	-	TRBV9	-	CASSVASRDEKLFF	TGTGCCAGCAGCGTAGCTAGCCGGGATGAAAAACTGTTTTTT
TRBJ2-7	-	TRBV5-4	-	CASSSQGVAYEQYF	TGTGCCAGCAGCTCACAAGGGGTAGCCTACGAGCAGTACTTC
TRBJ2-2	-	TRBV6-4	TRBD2	CASSDSIYGTSISRELFF	TGTGCCAGCAGTGACTCAATTTATGGGACTAGCATAAGTCGGGAGCTGTTTTTT
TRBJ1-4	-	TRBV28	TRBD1	CASRAGGTTNEKLFF	TGTGCCAGCAGGGCAGGGGGTACGACTAATGAAAAACTGTTTTTT
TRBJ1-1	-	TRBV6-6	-	CASRSLRVYDTEAFF	TGTGCCAGCAGATCACTCAGGGTTTACGACACTGAAGCTTTCTTT
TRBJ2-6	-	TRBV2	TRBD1	CASSGQGAGANVLTF	TGTGCCAGCAGTGGTCAGGGGGCTGGGGCCAACGTCCTGACTTTC
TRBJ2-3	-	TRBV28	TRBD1	CASSSYTGQTQYF	TGTGCCAGCAGTTCCTATACGGGACAGACGCAGTATTTT
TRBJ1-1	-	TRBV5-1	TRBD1	CASSFTGARGTEAFF	TGCGCCAGCAGCTTCACAGGGGCGCGGGGCACTGAAGCTTTCTTT
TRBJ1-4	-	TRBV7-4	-	CANSKAATNEKLFF	TGTGCCAATAGCAAAGCAGCAACTAATGAAAAACTGTTTTTT
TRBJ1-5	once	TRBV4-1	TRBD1	CASSLGQGGNQPQHF	TGCGCCAGCAGCCTCGGACAGGGAGGCAATCAGCCCCAGCATTTT
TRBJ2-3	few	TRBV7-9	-	CASSPKRRLTDTQYF	TGTGCCAGCAGCCCGAAGCGGAGACTCACAGATACGCAGTATTTT
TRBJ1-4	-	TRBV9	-	CASSVAGGGTEKLFF	TGTGCCAGCAGCGTAGCTGGGGGTGGTACTGAAAAACTGTTTTTT
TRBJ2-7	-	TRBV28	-	CASSETHYEQYF	TGTGCCAGCAGTGAGACGCACTACGAGCAGTACTTC
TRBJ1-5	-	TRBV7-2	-	CASSDPRAGQPQHF	TGTGCCAGCAGCGATCCGAGGGCGGGTCAGCCCCAGCATTTT
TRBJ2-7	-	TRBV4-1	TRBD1	CASSQDSTGQVGLGQYF	TGCGCCAGCAGCCAAGATAGTACGGGACAGGTGGGCCTAGGGCAGTACTTC
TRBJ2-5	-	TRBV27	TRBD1	CASRTAGGEETQYF	TGTGCCAGCAGGACCGCAGGGGGCGAGGAGACCCAGTACTTC
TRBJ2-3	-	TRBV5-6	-	CASSSLTSRGTDTQYF	TGTGCCAGCAGCTCCCTGACTAGCAGGGGGACAGATACGCAGTATTTT
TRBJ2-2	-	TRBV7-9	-	CASSPNTGTGELFF	TGTGCCAGCAGCCCTAATACCGGCACCGGGGAGCTGTTTTTT
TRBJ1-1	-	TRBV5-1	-	CASSYGGDTEAFF	TGCGCCAGCAGCTATGGGGGGGACACTGAAGCTTTCTTT
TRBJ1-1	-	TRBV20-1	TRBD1	CSASLDRVSFF	TGCAGTGCTAGTTTGGACAGGGTATCTTTCTTT
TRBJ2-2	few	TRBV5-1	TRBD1	CASSSTGAGELFF	TGCGCCAGCAGCTCGACAGGGGCCGGGGAGCTGTTTTTT
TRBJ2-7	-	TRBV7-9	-	CASSSPLGGVYEQYF	TGTGCCAGCAGCTCTCCTCTGGGCGGTGTCTACGAGCAGTACTTC
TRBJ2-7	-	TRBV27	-	CASSPSVDSYEQYF	TGTGCCAGCAGCCCCAGTGTGGACTCCTACGAGCAGTACTTC
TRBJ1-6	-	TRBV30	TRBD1	CAWERQGTYNSPLHF	TGTGCCTGGGAAAGACAGGGGACCTATAATTCACCCCTCCACTTT
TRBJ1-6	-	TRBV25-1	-	CASGTVNSPLHF	TGTGCCAGTGGGACGGTGAATTCACCCCTCCACTTT
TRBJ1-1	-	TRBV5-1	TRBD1	CASTRTGSGTGVTEAFF	TGCGCCAGCACTAGAACGGGGTCCGGGACAGGGGTGACTGAAGCTTTCTTT
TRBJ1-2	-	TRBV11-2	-	CASSLTTRGNTF	TGTGCCAGCAGCTTAACGACTCGTGGGAACACCTTC
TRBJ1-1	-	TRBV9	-	CASSVLKQGGEAFF	TGTGCCAGCAGCGTACTCAAACAGGGTGGGGAAGCTTTCTTT
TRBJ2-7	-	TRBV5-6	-	CASSSDYVRPYEQYF	TGTGCCAGCAGCTCGGATTACGTCCGCCCCTACGAGCAGTACTTC
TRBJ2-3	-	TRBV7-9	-	CASSSQGVGDTQYF	TGTGCCAGCAGCTCTCAAGGGGTAGGAGATACGCAGTATTTT
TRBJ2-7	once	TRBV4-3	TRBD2	CASSQVTSGPYEQYF	TGCGCCAGCAGCCAAGTGACTAGCGGCCCCTACGAGCAGTACTTC
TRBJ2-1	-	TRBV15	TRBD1	CATSRGIPGQGDNEQFF	TGTGCCACCAGCAGAGGCATCCCGGGACAGGGAGACAATGAGCAGTTCTTC
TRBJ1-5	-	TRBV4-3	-	CASSPSYRNQPQHF	TGCGCCAGCAGCCCTTCGTACCGTAATCAGCCCCAGCATTTT
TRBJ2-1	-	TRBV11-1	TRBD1	CASSSDRGPYNEQFF	TGTGCCAGCAGCTCCGACAGGGGGCCCTACAATGAGCAGTTCTTC
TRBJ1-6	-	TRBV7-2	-	CASSFSGPNNSPLHF	TGTGCCAGCAGCTTCTCGGGCCCTAATAATTCACCCCTCCACTTT
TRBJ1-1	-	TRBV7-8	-	CASSLVGTFGAFF	TGTGCCAGCAGCTTAGTTGGCACCTTCGGAGCTTTCTTT
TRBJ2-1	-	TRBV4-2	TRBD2	CASSFLSGGTNEQFF	TGTGCCAGCAGTTTTTTGAGCGGGGGGACAAATGAGCAGTTCTTC
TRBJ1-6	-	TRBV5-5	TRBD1	CASSFGQGADNSPLHF	TGTGCCAGCAGCTTCGGGCAGGGGGCGGATAATTCACCCCTCCACTTT
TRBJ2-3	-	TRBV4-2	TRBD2	CASSQHSPRVAGGQETQYF	TGTGCCAGCAGCCAACACTCCCCTCGGGTAGCGGGGGGGCAGGAGACGCAGTATTTT
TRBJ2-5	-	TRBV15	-	CATSRGGTEETQYF	TGTGCCACCAGCAGAGGTGGGACGGAAGAGACCCAGTACTTC
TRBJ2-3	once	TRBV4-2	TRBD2	CASSQDQAGGQDTQYF	TGTGCCAGCAGCCAAGATCAGGCGGGGGGGCAAGATACGCAGTATTTT
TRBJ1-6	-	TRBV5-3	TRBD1	CARIRRQGDSPLHF	TGTGCCAGAATCAGGCGGCAGGGGGACTCACCCCTCCACTTT